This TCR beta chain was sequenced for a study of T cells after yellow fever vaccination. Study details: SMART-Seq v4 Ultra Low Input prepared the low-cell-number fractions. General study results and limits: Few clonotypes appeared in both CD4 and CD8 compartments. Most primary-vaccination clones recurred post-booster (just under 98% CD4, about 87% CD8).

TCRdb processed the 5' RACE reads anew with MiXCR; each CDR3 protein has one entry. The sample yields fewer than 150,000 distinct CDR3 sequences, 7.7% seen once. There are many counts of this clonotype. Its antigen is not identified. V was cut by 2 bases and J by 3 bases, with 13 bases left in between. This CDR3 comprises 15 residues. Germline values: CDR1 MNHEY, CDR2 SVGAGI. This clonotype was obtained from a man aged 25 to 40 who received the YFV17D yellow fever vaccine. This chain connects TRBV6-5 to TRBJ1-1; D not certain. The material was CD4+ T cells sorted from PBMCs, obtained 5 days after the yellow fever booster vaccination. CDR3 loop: CASSYRVSGDTEAFF. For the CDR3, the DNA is TGTGCCAGCAGTTACAGGGTATCAGGCGACACTGAAGCTTTCTTT.